This T cell receptor beta chain emerged from a study of T-cell memory formation after mild COVID-19. Study-wide results and limits: Prior to infection, memory already included some responding clones, suggesting cross-reactive memory joined.

The V gene's germline CDR1 is KGHDR and CDR2 SFDVKD. V was clipped by 3 bases and J by 0 bases; unmatched bases: 7. CDR3 length: 17 residues. Points on this clonotype: The antigen remains undetermined.

The 5'RACE method, run with constant-segment primers, produced TCR alpha and TCR beta cDNA libraries (carrying sample barcodes and UMIs). TCRdb reanalysed the 5' RACE reads using MiXCR and keeps one entry per CDR3 protein. The sample shows roughly 600,000 distinct CDR3 sequences, about a sixth of them seen only once. The sequenced sample consisted of PBMCs or a T cell subset sorted from them (not recorded which). This receptor was taken from an adult woman who had mild COVID-19 (a few samples of this study predate the infection). Cell type and time point are not known. The J gene is TRBJ2-1, the V gene TRBV24-1, with 7 nucleotides matching TRBD2. The CDR3 region has the DNA TGTGCCACCAGTGATATGGGAGGGCCGAGCTCCTACAATGAGCAGTTCTTC. Protein: CATSDMGGPSSYNEQFF.